This T cell receptor (beta chain) was documented in a study of identical twins. General study findings and limits: Insertions ran lower in abundant cord blood beta clonotypes, though not in memory repertoires. Twin-shared out-of-frame alpha sequences were enriched for low generation probability.

This clonotype was detected ten times or more. Its antigen is still unknown. A much larger clone lies one base from this, so it may be a read error. Unique molecular identifiers were present on the cDNA, and a universal primer site came from template switching. TCRdb re-analysed the 5' RACE reads in MiXCR, keeping a single row per CDR3 protein. The sample lists some 1,700,000 distinct CDR3 sequences; roughly a third were seen once. The source of this sequence is a newborn girl in good health. Sequenced material: cord blood.

The CDR3 reads CASSVAGAYEQYF. For the CDR3, the DNA is TGTGCCAGCAGTGTAGCGGGAGCCTACGAGCAGTACTTC. This rearrangement joins TRBV9 to TRBJ2-7; 9 bases are a match to TRBD2. Germline V gene sequence: CDR1 SGDLS, CDR2 YYNGEE. The CDR3 totals 13 residues.